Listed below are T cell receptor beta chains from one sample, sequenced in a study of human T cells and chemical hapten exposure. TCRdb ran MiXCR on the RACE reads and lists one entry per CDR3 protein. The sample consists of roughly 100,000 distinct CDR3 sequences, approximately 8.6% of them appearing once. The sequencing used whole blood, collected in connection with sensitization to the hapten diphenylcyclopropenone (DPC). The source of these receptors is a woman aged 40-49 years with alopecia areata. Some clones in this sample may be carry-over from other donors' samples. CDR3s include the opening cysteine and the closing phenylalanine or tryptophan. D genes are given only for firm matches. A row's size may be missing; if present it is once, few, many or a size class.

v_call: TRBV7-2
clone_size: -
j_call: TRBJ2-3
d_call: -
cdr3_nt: TGTGCCAGCAGCCTTACTAAAAACACAGATACGCAGTATTTT
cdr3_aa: CASSLTKNTDTQYF

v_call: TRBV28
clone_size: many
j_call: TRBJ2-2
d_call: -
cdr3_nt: TGTGCCAGCACCGGGCCGAACGGGGAGCTGTTTTTT
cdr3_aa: CASTGPNGELFF

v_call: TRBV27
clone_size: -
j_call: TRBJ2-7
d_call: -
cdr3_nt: TGTGCCAGCAGTTTAGTGGCTAGCGCTACCTACGAGCAGTACTTC
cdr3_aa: CASSLVASATYEQYF

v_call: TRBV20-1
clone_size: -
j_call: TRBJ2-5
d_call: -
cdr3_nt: TGCAGTGCCCTGGACTCCCCGAAAGAGACCCAGTACTTC
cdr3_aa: CSALDSPKETQYF

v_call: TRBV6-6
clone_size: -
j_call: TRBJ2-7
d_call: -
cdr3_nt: TGTGCCAGCAGGTCGGCAGGGGTCCAAAACGAGCAGTACTTC
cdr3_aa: CASRSAGVQNEQYF

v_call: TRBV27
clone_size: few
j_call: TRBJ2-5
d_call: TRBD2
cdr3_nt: TGTGCCAGCAGTGCACGACTAGCGGGTACAAGAGGCCAAGAGACCCAGTACTTC
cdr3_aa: CASSARLAGTRGQETQYF

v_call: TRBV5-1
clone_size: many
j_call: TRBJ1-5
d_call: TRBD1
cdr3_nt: TGCGCCAGCAGCCCGACAGGGGCTGATAATCAGCCCCAGCATTTT
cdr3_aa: CASSPTGADNQPQHF

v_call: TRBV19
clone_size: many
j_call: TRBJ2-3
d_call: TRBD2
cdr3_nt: TGTGCCAGTAGTTCCCGGGGACCAGCGGGAGGGCCAGGGGATACGCAGTATTTT
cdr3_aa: CASSSRGPAGGPGDTQYF

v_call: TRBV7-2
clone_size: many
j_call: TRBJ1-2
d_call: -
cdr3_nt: TGTGCCAGCAGCCCGGACAAGAACTATGGCTACACCTTC
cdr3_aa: CASSPDKNYGYTF

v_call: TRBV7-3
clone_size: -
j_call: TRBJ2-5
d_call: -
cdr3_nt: TGTGCCAGCAGCTTGGGCAAAGGGCGAGAGACCCAGTACTTC
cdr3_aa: CASSLGKGRETQYF

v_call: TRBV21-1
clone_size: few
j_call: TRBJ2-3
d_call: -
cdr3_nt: TGTGCCAGCAGCAGAAAGACAGGGGAGAGAGATACGCAGTATTTT
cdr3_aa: CASSRKTGERDTQYF

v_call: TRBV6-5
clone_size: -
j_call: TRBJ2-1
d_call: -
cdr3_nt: TGTGCCAGCAGTTACCAGGGGATCTCCTACAATGAGCAGTTCTTC
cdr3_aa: CASSYQGISYNEQFF

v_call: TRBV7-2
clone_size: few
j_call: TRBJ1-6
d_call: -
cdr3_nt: TGTGCCAGCAGCTTTCCAGGGCGTGCTAATAATTCACCCCTCCACTTT
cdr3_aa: CASSFPGRANNSPLHF

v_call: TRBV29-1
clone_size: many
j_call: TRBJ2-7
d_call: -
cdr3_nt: TGCAGCGTCGAGGGTGCGGCCTACGAGCAGTACTTC
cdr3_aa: CSVEGAAYEQYF

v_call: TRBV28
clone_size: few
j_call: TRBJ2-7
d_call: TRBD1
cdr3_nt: TGTGCCAGCAGGGAAGGACAGGGCCGCTACGAGCAGTACTTC
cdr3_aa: CASREGQGRYEQYF

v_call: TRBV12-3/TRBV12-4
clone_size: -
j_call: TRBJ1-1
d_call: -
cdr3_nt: TGTGCCAGCAGCCCTAACGGGGTCTTGAACACTGAAGCTTTCTTT
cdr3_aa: CASSPNGVLNTEAFF

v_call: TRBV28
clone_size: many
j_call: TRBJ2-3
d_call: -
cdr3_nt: TGTGCCTCCTACAGGGGCGGGAGTAAGACAGATACGCAGTATTTT
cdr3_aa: CASYRGGSKTDTQYF

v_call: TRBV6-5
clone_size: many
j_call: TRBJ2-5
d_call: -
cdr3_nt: TGTGCCAGCAGTGCCAGTTCACAGACCCAGTACTTC
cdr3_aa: CASSASSQTQYF

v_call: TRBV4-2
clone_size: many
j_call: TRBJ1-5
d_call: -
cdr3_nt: TGTGCCAGCAGCCCTCGACAGGACAATCAGCCCCAGCATTTT
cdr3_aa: CASSPRQDNQPQHF

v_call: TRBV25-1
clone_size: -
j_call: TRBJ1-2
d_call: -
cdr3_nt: TGTGCCAGCAGTGACTACGGGGGCCTGACGGGGGTTTATGGCTACACCTTC
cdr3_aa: CASSDYGGLTGVYGYTF

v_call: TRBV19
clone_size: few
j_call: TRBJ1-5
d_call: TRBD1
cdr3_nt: TGTGCCAGTAGTCCGACAGGGGGCGGCGAGCCCCAGCATTTT
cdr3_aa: CASSPTGGGEPQHF

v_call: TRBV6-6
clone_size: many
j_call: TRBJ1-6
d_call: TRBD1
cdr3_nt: TGTGCCAGCAGTTTGCGCAGGGGGGATTCACCCCTCCACTTT
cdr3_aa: CASSLRRGDSPLHF

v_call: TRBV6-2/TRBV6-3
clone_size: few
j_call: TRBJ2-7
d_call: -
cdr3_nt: TGTGCCAGCGCGAGCTCCTACGAGCAGTACTTC
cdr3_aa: CASASSYEQYF

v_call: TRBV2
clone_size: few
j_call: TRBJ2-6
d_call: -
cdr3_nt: TGTGCCAGCAGTCCGGATGGGGCCAACGTCCTGACTTTC
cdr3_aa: CASSPDGANVLTF

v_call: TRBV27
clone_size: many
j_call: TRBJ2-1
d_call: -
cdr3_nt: TGTGCCAGCAGTTTATATGGGTCAGGGCTTTACAATGAGCAGTTCTTC
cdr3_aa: CASSLYGSGLYNEQFF

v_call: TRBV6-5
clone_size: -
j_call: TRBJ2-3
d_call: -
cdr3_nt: TGTGCCAGCATCGGCGTGAGCGCGCAGTATTTT
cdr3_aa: CASIGVSAQYF

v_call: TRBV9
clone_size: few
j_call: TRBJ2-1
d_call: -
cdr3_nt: TGTGCCAGCAGCTCAGAGGGTCGTAGAAGCGGTTCCTACAATGAGCAGTTCTTC
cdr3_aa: CASSSEGRRSGSYNEQFF

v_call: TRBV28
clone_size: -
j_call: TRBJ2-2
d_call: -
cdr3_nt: TGTGCCAGCAGCCCGGGCGGGGAGCTGTTTTTT
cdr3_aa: CASSPGGELFF

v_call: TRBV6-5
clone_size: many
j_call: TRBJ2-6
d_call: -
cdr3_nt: TGTGCCAGCAGTTCGGCTGGGGCCAACGTCCTGACTTTC
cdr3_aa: CASSSAGANVLTF

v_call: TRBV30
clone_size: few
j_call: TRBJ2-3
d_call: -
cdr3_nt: TGTGCCTGGAGTACCGACTCTTACACAGATACGCAGTATTTT
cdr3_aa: CAWSTDSYTDTQYF

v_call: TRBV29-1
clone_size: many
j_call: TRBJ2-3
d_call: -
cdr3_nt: TGCAGCGTTGCCCCGGGAGCTGCAGATACGCAGTATTTT
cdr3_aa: CSVAPGAADTQYF

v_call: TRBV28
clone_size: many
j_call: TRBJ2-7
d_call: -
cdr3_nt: TGTGCCAGCAGTTTAGGGGGAGGGGGCAACGAGCAGTACTTC
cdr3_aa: CASSLGGGGNEQYF

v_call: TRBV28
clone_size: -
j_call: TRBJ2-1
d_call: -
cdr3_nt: TGTGCCAGCAGGGCTCAGGGCTACAATGAGCAGTTCTTC
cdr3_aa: CASRAQGYNEQFF

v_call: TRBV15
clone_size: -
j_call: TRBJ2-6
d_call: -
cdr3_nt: TGTGCCACCAGCAAGGGTACGGGCGCAGGGGCCAACGTCCTGACTTTC
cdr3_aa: CATSKGTGAGANVLTF

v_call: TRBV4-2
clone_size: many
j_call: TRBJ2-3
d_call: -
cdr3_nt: TGTGCCAGCAGCCAGAGACTAGGTGATACGCAGTATTTT
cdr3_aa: CASSQRLGDTQYF

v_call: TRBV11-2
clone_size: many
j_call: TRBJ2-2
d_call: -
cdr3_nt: TGTGCCAGCAGCTCCCGCTGGACTACCGGGGAGCTGTTTTTT
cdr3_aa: CASSSRWTTGELFF

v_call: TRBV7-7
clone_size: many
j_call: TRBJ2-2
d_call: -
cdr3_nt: TGTGCTAGCAGCTTGAGGGGGAACACCGGGGAGCTGTTTTTT
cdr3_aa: CASSLRGNTGELFF

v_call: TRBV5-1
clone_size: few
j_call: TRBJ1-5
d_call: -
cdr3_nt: TGCGCCAGCAGCTTGGCTGGGAATAGCAATCAGCCCCAGCATTTT
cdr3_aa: CASSLAGNSNQPQHF

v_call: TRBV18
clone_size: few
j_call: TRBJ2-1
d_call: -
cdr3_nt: TGTGCCAGCTCAGTCGATTGGGGGAAGTACAATGAGCAGTTCTTC
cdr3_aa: CASSVDWGKYNEQFF

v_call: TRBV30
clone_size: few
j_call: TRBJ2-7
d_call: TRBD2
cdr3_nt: TGTGCCTGGAGTCCCCGACTAGCGGGCACCTACGAGCAGTACTTC
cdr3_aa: CAWSPRLAGTYEQYF

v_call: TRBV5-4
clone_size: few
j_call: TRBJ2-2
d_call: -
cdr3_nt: TGTGCCAGCAGCTTGGAGCCCGCCGGGGAGCTGTTTTTT
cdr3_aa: CASSLEPAGELFF

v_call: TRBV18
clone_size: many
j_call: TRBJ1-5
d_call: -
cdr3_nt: TGTGCCAGCTCACCCGATCTACCCAATCAGCCCCAGCATTTT
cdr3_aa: CASSPDLPNQPQHF